This T cell receptor (beta chain) is drawn from a study of cytomegalovirus exposure and HLA in healthy donors (dated by TCRdb to about 2017). Regarding the research as a whole: An earlier analysis of several hundred of the donors reported around 280 Gb of sequence data and some 110 million unique TCR beta sequences obtained from approximately 180 million T cells. Genome-wide SNP genotypes for about 65% of the roughly 670 donors were used in a later genetic analysis, which treated that subset as a discovery cohort. About five DR-DQ haplotypes were treated as single units for association and clustering because of strong linkage in the cohort. In the later analysis, no new phenotypic data were used to find candidate immune exposures; instead, reliance was placed on TCR beta sequences and their occurrence across donors. Typing coverage varied by locus: 629-630 donors for A, B, C, DRB1 and DQB1; more than 500 for DQA1; over 600 for DPA1; roughly 450 for DPB1. In a later analysis, previously published TCR beta repertoires from roughly 710 donors were re-analyzed and high-resolution HLA genotyping was added so that TCR occurrence patterns could be studied. An early release covering some 640 HLA-typed donors comprised about 300 gigabases of sequencing data and 85 million to 100 million unique TCR sequences. Among around 400 genotyped donors of the cohort, an average of around 250,000 unique TCR beta nucleotide sequences was sequenced per donor, of which 15% to 20% were non-productive. An earlier analysis of approximately 580 of the donors used high-throughput TCR beta sequencing to judge whether each TCR beta V gene segment behaved as functional or pseudogenic. Every repertoire in the discovery cohort had been generated on one and the same sequencing platform. Besides the first cohort of approximately 710 subjects, a separate validation cohort made up of roughly 130 different subjects was used. High-throughput TCR immunosequencing, statistical association of individual TCRs with disease status, and machine learning were combined to predict cytomegalovirus infection status. HLA typing included class I and class II loci at four-digit resolution. Donor age, sex, ethnicity and CMV serostatus were collected together with the repertoire data. Using immunosequencing, the study profiled T cell repertoires from about 620 subjects and related those repertoires to cytomegalovirus serostatus. The genetic ancestry cluster associated with self-reported Caucasian donors included about four fifths of the 398 genotyped donors. The study aimed to test whether signatures of past pathogen exposure could be identified by cataloging public T cell receptors.

Library generation was performed with the immunoSEQ multiplex PCR assay. The multiplex PCR relied on a mix of 60 forward primers for TCR Vbeta segments and 13 reverse primers for TCR Jbeta segments. A multiplex PCR assay on genomic DNA amplified the CDR3 region of rearranged TCR beta genes. The amplified TCR beta libraries were sequenced on the Illumina HiSeq System as 87-base-pair reads. Turning to the authors' computational methods: In a later analysis, some 80 million unique TCR beta chains were counted across the approximately 640 repertoires, and around 11 million of these chains were shared by at least two donors. To remove PCR and sequencing errors, raw reads were error-corrected and collapsed into unique sequences using a nearest-neighbor algorithm that merged closely related sequences. CDR3 sequences were aligned to IMGT reference sequences to assign V, D and J gene segments. Each retained sequence needed at least a six-nucleotide match to both a V gene segment and a J gene segment. A rearrangement was called productive if the CDR3 had no stop codons and remained in frame with V and J, and every other rearrangement was called non-productive. CDR3 was defined according to IMGT convention as the region running from the second conserved V-encoded cysteine to the conserved J-encoded phenylalanine. Sequences without an unambiguous match to a single V gene segment were excluded from the earlier analysis of approximately 600 of the donors. An earlier analysis of fewer than 650 of the donors classified V segments as functional when productive rearrangements were above 56.7% and as segregating when the standard deviation between donors was above 5%. A statistical classification framework was built for diagnosing cytomegalovirus status from the catalog of TCR beta chain sequences. A later analysis assigned V and J genes by comparing TCR nucleotide sequences with IMGT/GENE-DB human TR gene sequences. In a later analysis, CDR3 sequences and most-parsimonious VDJ recombination scenarios were assigned using the TCRdist pipeline. In a later analysis, each TCR beta chain was defined by its CDR3 amino acid sequence together with its V-gene family, and reads lacking a unique V-gene family were excluded. In a later analysis, 500 to 650 highly shared, low-generation-probability nucleotide sequences were removed to address suspected cross-contamination and a sequencing artifact. In a later analysis, a clonal expansion index was calculated for each public chain from normalized within-repertoire ranks of inferred template counts. A later analysis computed generation probabilities with a VDJ recombination model fitted to out-of-frame rearrangements, and checked the results against IGoR. In a later analysis, hypergeometric tests were used to score TCR-TCR, TCR-HLA and TCR-CMV co-occurrence, with a repertoire-size bias correction applied to TCR pairs. False discovery rates were estimated in a later analysis by permuting HLA or CMV assignments 20 times. In a later analysis, co-occurring TCRs were grouped with DBSCAN, and TCRdist sequence similarity was added when clustering was performed within HLA-allele-positive subsets. For co-occurrence clustering, repertoires with fewer than 30,000 or more than 120,000 public chains were excluded, along with roughly five repertoires with anomalous nucleotide sharing. TCRdb retrieved this table from immuneACCESS and kept in-frame rearrangements only. Not all clones are present; in checked studies, unresolved V genes account for under half, and no reason is known for the remainder. For V, J and clone size, that table is used; D and trimming come from the DNA. The sample contains about 150,000 clones, roughly 84% of them found a single time. 1.9% of the sample belongs to the ten largest clones.

According to the germline V gene, CDR1 reads MDHEN and CDR2 reads SYDVKM. From the cysteine through the phenylalanine, the CDR3 covers 14 amino acids. Only the CDR3 part of the read is kept: 42 bases, read in frame from the first base. For this chain, trimming is 2 bases at the V end and 5 bases at the J end, and the number of junction bases without a gene match is 2. For this clone: Its antigen remains unidentified. Base qualities are not recorded, but no much larger clone differs from it by a single base.

Overall results and qualifications from the work: The only immune exposure information available for the cohort was CMV serostatus. According to a later analysis, most CMV-associated TCR beta chains appeared to be HLA-restricted, and the HLA associations seemed to be driven largely by CMV exposure. Because counts were too low, about 18 rarely observed V segments, including chromosome 9 orphons, were excluded from the earlier analysis of about 500 of the donors. In a later genetic analysis, fewer N-insertions in productive TCRs were reported among donors in an Asian-associated ancestry cluster than the roughly 640-donor mean. A group of highly shared sequence variants was considered likely to be a technical artifact of the sequencing pipeline. Cytomegalovirus status was reported to be diagnosed by the classifier with high specificity and sensitivity in both the original and validation cohorts. In the study, about 150 TCR beta chains were listed as associated with cytomegalovirus. A later analysis associated 15,000 or so TCR beta sequences with specific HLA alleles at a false discovery rate of 0.05. Assigning TCR associations to individual alleles was difficult when HLA alleles, especially DR and DQ, strongly co-occurred. According to a later analysis, parvovirus B19, influenza, CMV and Epstein-Barr virus appeared linked to several top co-occurrence clusters. Because some donors lacked HLA typing at each locus, the association tests relied only on the typed subset. A later analysis found that TCR association rates varied across HLA loci, with DRB1 alleles showing the most associated TCRs and HLA-C alleles the fewest. An earlier analysis of around 600 of the donors showed that most TCR beta V segments appeared in productive rearrangements either about 87% or about 30% of the time, which broadly matched IMGT annotations. Correlated functional status among segregating V segments might reflect linkage disequilibrium, but an unknown experimental factor could not be ruled out. A further reported finding was that TCR beta sequences accurately predicted the HLA-A and HLA-B alleles for most subjects in the first cohort. This cohort had only TCR beta chains sequenced, and the lack of alpha or paired-chain data limited which features could be detected. In a later analysis, HLA-associated TCR beta chains were found to be more clonally expanded and to have lower generation probabilities than equally common non-associated chains. An association between a missense DCLRE1C variant and V-gene and J-gene trimming of TCR beta chains was found in a later genetic analysis and replicated in an independent cohort. Three of the identified cytomegalovirus-associated TCR beta chains were confirmed in vitro to be specific for cytomegalovirus antigens. Roughly uniform sequencing depth across donors was assumed in presence/absence analyses, although this assumption may not hold. According to the authors, the approach could potentially be generalized to other disease states and immunological phenotypes. Across donors, most TCR sequences were observed very rarely, whereas some public TCRs were present in many individuals. Some IMGT-functional V segments, including TRBV6-2 and TRBV6-3, could not be told apart with the 87-base-pair reads, so those segments were excluded.

In total, approximately 610 healthy bone marrow donors made up the cohort. All cohort members were sampled while nominally healthy, although unrecorded immune exposures were likely present. The donor tested CMV seronegative and was one of the 352 seronegative cohort members. Each donor provided a peripheral blood sample, and peripheral blood mononuclear cells were used for TCR beta sequencing. The Qiagen DNeasy Blood Extraction Kit was used to extract genomic DNA from the blood cell samples. Recombination connected TRBV28 to TRBJ1-5, with 8 bases aligning to TRBD1. The material sequenced was PBMCs. The receptor comes from a man aged 18 to 35 in good health and CMV-seronegative. Here is the DNA: TGTGCCAGCAGTTTAGTCAGGGGGCATCAGCCCCAGCATTTT. It specifies CASSLVRGHQPQHF.